The 10 T cell receptor beta chains in this list originate from one sample, sequenced in a study of human T cells and chemical hapten exposure. TCRdb re-analysed the RACE reads in MiXCR, keeping a single row per CDR3 protein. Here the sample spans some 110,000 distinct CDR3 sequences, 9.5% to 13% being singletons. The sample's time point: patch test 1, 2 weeks after DPC sensitization. Treatment: therapeutic diphenylcyclopropenone sensitization with weekly scalp DPC. The sequencing here drew on whole blood, taken in connection with sensitization to the hapten diphenylcyclopropenone (DPC). The receptors stem from a woman in her 50s with alopecia areata. Some clones in this sample may be carry-over from other donors' samples.

This clonotype was picked up many times. The chain carries TRBV29-1 and TRBJ2-1, with 8 bases lining up with TRBD2. Germline CDR1 and CDR2: SQVTM and ANQGSEA. V lost 7 bases and J lost 1; bases outside the gene matches: 9. The CDR3 totals 15 residues. CDR3 sequence reads: CSAGPSGGSYNEQFF. The CDR3 nucleotides read TGCAGCGCCGGGCCCAGCGGGGGTTCCTACAATGAGCAGTTCTTC.

The genes are TRBV7-2 and TRBJ1-3; D gene uncertain. V dropped 5 bases and J dropped 0 bases, with 14 bases sitting between them. The CDR3 sequence is 16 residues long. The V gene's germline CDR1 is SGHTA and CDR2 FQGNSA. DNA of the CDR3: TGTGCCAGCAGCCGTGGAGGATTATCCTCTGGAAACACCATATATTTT. Translated, it gives CASSRGGLSSGNTIYF. Full variable domain (rest looked up from reference TRBV7-2 and TRBJ1-3): GAGVSQSPSNKVTEKGKDVELRCDPISGHTALYWYRQSLGQGLEFLIYFQGNSAPDKSGLPSDRFSAERTGGSVSTLTIQRTQQEDSAVYLCASSRGGLSSGNTIYFGEGSWLTVV.

CDR3 region: CASSSPLQDNTEAFF. Here the CDR3 DNA reads TGTGCCAGCAGCTCCCCCCTACAGGATAACACTGAAGCTTTCTTT. The chain combines TRBV7-9 with TRBJ1-1; TRBD1 might be the D (5 bases). Germline loops: CDR1 SEHNR, CDR2 FQNEAQ (reference sequence). The CDR3 consists of 15 residues. Deletions cut 4 bases from V and 2 bases from J, with 14 bases between. The whole variable domain, remainder taken from reference TRBV7-9 and TRBJ1-1, is DTGVSQNPRHKITKRGQNVTFRCDPISEHNRLYWYRQTLGQGPEFLTYFQNEAQLEKSRLLSDRFSAERPKGSFSTLEIQRTEQGDSAMYLCASSSPLQDNTEAFFGQGTRLTVV.

This clonotype has ten or more counts. This sequence joins TRBV6-8 and TRBJ1-3; no reliable D call. Germline V gives CDR1 MNHGY, CDR2 SAAAGT. Deletions cut 7 bases from V and 4 bases from J, with 20 bases between. CDR3 length: 16 residues. The CDR3 nucleotides read TGTGCCAGCACCCCCTCGGACTGCCTAAGGGGAAACACCATATATTTT. The encoded protein is CASTPSDCLRGNTIYF.

This clonotype showed up many times. The V call is TRBV3-1, the J call TRBJ2-2; 8 nucleotides align to TRBD1. Germline CDR1 is LGHDT and CDR2 is YNNKEL (reference sequence). J gave up 7 bases and V 0 bases, and 10 bases lay outside the gene matches. The CDR3 has 17 residues. The CDR3 coding sequence is TGTGCCAGCAGCCAAGACCCGGACAGGGAAATAGTCGGGGAGCTGTTTTTT. Translation gives CASSQDPDREIVGELFF.

At least ten counts were recorded for this clonotype. V gene TRBV18 combines with J gene TRBJ2-3, with D hard to call. The CDR3 is 14 amino acids. V lost 6 bases, J lost 0 bases, and 10 bases lay in between. Germline-derived CDR1 and CDR2 are KGHSH and LQKENI. The DNA for the CDR3 is TGTGCCAGCTCCCCTCCCGACAGCACAGATACGCAGTATTTT. Protein sequence: CASSPPDSTDTQYF.

This clonotype turned up a few times. The chain is built from TRBV12-3 or TRBV12-4 and TRBJ1-2; TRBD1 matches 8 bases. Trimming cost V 6 bases and J 8 bases; bases outside gene matches: 14. This CDR3 region has 15 residues. The CDR3 bases are TGTGCCAGCAGCCCTAGTCCCGACAGGGGTCAGGGCTACACCTTC. Translating it yields CASSPSPDRGQGYTF.

This clonotype was counted at least ten times. The V call is TRBV11-2, the J call TRBJ2-3, with 9 nucleotides matching TRBD2. The ends lost 6 bases at V and 7 bases at J; junction bases unmatched: 17. The CDR3 runs 17 residues. Germline values: CDR1 SGHAT, CDR2 FQNNGV. CDR3 in amino acids: CASRNQRASGASHTQYF. The CDR3 DNA follows: TGTGCCAGCAGGAATCAACGGGCTAGCGGGGCCTCGCATACGCAGTATTTT.

V is TRBV29-1 and J is TRBJ1-2; no firm D call. The germline V gene encodes CDR1 SQVTM and CDR2 ANQGSEA. The CDR3 loop spans 11 amino acids. Between the trimmed V and J ends, which lost 3 bases and 3 bases, there was a span of 5 bases. This CDR3 reads CSVDEDYGYTF. The CDR3 DNA follows: TGCAGCGTTGACGAAGACTATGGCTACACCTTC.

On this clonotype: Since no conserved phenylalanine or tryptophan closes the CDR3, a read error is the likely cause. V and J are TRBV3-1 and TRBJ2-7; 11 nucleotides line up with TRBD2. This CDR3 is built from 17 residues. CDR1 LGHDT and CDR2 YNNKEL come from the germline V gene (reference sequence). Trimming at V came to 1 base and at J to 3 bases, leaving 8 bases not matched to a gene. The CDR3 region is CASSQVTSGGLNYEQYY. The CDR3 DNA reads TGTGCCAGCAGCCAAGTTACTAGCGGGGGCCTTAACTACGAGCAGTACTAC.